A selection of T cell receptor beta chains follows, all from one sample in a study of early stage breast cancer tumors. Only in-frame clones appear in the TCRdb table, and some are missing; sequencing was by immunoSEQ multiplex PCR. The repertoire holds tens of thousands of clones, about 60% seen once, with 8% to 10% in the top ten. Material: breast tumor tissue. The source of these receptors is a person in their fifties or sixties with breast cancer. CDR3s leave out the opening cysteine and the closing phenylalanine or tryptophan. Each record gives: J gene, clone size, V gene, CDR3 protein. Only part of the rows carry a size: once, few, many, or a class if the clone is expanded.

J: TRBJ2-3; size: medium-sized; V: TRBV29-1; CDR3: SVLQGSTDTQY
J: TRBJ1-1; size: .; V: TRBV7-9; CDR3: ASMRAQNTEAF
J: TRBJ2-1; size: .; V: TRBV7-2; CDR3: ASSPRSGRDEQF
J: TRBJ1-1; size: .; V: TRBV29-1; CDR3: SVEKGQNTEAF
J: TRBJ2-4; size: .; V: TRBV7-9; CDR3: ASSPWVEAKNIQY
J: TRBJ1-2; size: .; V: TRBV4-1; CDR3: ASSPRTGFFNGYT
J: TRBJ1-2; size: .; V: TRBV6-5; CDR3: ASGLRGGYT
J: TRBJ2-3; size: .; V: TRBV2; CDR3: ASSFRLNLESDTQY
J: TRBJ2-2; size: .; V: TRBV11-3; CDR3: ASSPDNTGELF
J: TRBJ2-3; size: .; V: TRBV6-5; CDR3: ASSYSGPPPTDTQY
J: TRBJ2-3; size: .; V: TRBV11-3; CDR3: ASSRESGDGGTDTQY
J: TRBJ2-6; size: medium-sized; V: TRBV29-1; CDR3: SVAAGANVLT
J: TRBJ2-1; size: .; V: TRBV23-1; CDR3: ASSQLGLAGGPVLKNEQF
J: TRBJ2-3; size: .; V: TRBV14; CDR3: ASSQIPRESLTDTQY
J: TRBJ2-3; size: .; V: TRBV29-1; CDR3: SVVDGTDTQY
J: TRBJ2-5; size: once; V: TRBV6-1; CDR3: ASSGTSGAKETQY
J: TRBJ1-3; size: .; V: TRBV11-2; CDR3: ASSSGPYGNTIY
J: TRBJ2-5; size: .; V: TRBV30; CDR3: AWSYVETQY
J: TRBJ1-1; size: .; V: TRBV11-2; CDR3: ASSSYTGADTEAF
J: TRBJ2-1; size: once; V: TRBV6-1; CDR3: ASSDPGQGYNEQF
J: TRBJ2-2; size: .; V: TRBV18; CDR3: ASSKLDTLNTGELF
J: TRBJ2-1; size: .; V: TRBV7-9; CDR3: ASSLALAGWGNEEQF
J: TRBJ2-6; size: .; V: TRBV5-1; CDR3: ASSLDKPSSGANVLT
J: TRBJ2-1; size: few; V: TRBV10-2; CDR3: ASSDGSGSYNEQF
J: TRBJ1-2; size: few; V: TRBV5-1; CDR3: ASSFGGQNYGYT
J: TRBJ2-7; size: few; V: TRBV6-1; CDR3: ASSKTSGDSYEQY
J: TRBJ1-5; size: .; V: TRBV7-8; CDR3: ASSLASAGDGQPQH
J: TRBJ2-1; size: .; V: TRBV5-1; CDR3: ASSLVTAVVDEQF
J: TRBJ1-1; size: few; V: TRBV7-2; CDR3: ASSRRTDTEAF
J: TRBJ2-5; size: few; V: TRBV7-2; CDR3: ASSLGGIPGETQY
J: TRBJ2-7; size: .; V: TRBV19; CDR3: ATGFLGRGNYEQY